A single sample gave rise to the 29 T cell receptor beta chains below, sequenced in a study of radiation and T cells in renal cell carcinoma. Sample time point: blood 4 weeks post-SBRT, at nephrectomy. Noted treatment: 15 Gy SBRT to primary tumor, nephrectomy 4 weeks later. Sequencing was performed with immunoSEQ multiplex PCR; in TCRdb, only in-frame clones are kept and a portion is missing. The table has 30,000 to 40,000 clones, about 85% seen once. The material was blood, obtained from a patient whose treatment included radiotherapy and nephrectomy. The receptors shown here come from a man aged 55 to 70 with renal cell carcinoma.

This clone turned up a few times. The chain couples TRBV4-1 to TRBJ1-1; TRBD1 agrees at 7 bases. V was clipped by 4 bases and J by 3 bases; unmatched bases: 8. There are 15 residues in the CDR3. Germline lookup yields CDR1 MGHRA and CDR2 YSYEKL. The CDR3 loop reads CASSRGDSPYTEAFF. The CDR3 region has the DNA TGCGCCAGCAGCCGAGGGGACAGCCCTTACACTGAAGCTTTCTTT.

The genes are TRBV11-2 and TRBJ1-1, with 8 bases lining up with TRBD1. The CDR3 consists of 17 residues. Per germline, CDR1 SGHAT and CDR2 FQNNGV. The V gene end was trimmed by 0 bases and the J gene end by 0 bases; junction bases not matched to a gene: 6. The CDR3 DNA is TGTGCCAGCAGCTTAGATGGGGACAGGTATCTGAACACTGAAGCTTTCTTT. Residues: CASSLDGDRYLNTEAFF.

This rearrangement joins TRBV29-1 to TRBJ2-2, with 9 bases matching TRBD1. CDR1 is SQVTM, CDR2 ANQGSEA, per germline. Trimming at V came to 7 bases and at J to 4 bases, leaving 7 bases not matched to a gene. This CDR3 contains 14 residues. The CDR3 DNA follows: TGCAGCGCCAGGGGACAGGGATCCACCGGGGAGCTGTTTTTT. Protein product: CSARGQGSTGELFF.

The chain employs TRBV6-5 and TRBJ2-7; TRBD2 matches 8 bases. Trimming cost V 6 bases and J 1 base; bases outside gene matches: 5. The CDR3 has 14 amino acids. Germline lookup yields CDR1 MNHEY and CDR2 SVGAGI. CDR3 residues: CASRGTRGSYEQYF. Here the CDR3 DNA reads TGTGCCAGCAGAGGGACTAGAGGGTCCTACGAGCAGTACTTC.

The chain recombines TRBV29-1 with TRBJ1-2; D gene unclear. From germline, CDR1 is SQVTM and CDR2 ANQGSEA. The CDR3 totals 11 residues. Trimming pared 6 bases from V and 7 bases from J, leaving 12 bases between. DNA of the CDR3: TGCAGCGTCTCCCCTCTCGGTGGCTACACCTTC. Translated, it gives CSVSPLGGYTF.

CDR3 loop: CASSFTPYRSYNEQFF. In nucleotides, the CDR3 is TGTGCCAGCAGCTTTACCCCGTACCGCTCCTACAATGAGCAGTTCTTC. The chain uses TRBV7-9 and TRBJ2-1; D unresolved. CDR1 and CDR2 from the germline V gene are SEHNR and FQNEAQ (reference sequence). This CDR3 is 16 amino acids long. Trimming stripped 3 bases from V and 0 bases from J, with 12 bases between. Combining the CDR3 with reference TRBV7-9 and TRBJ2-1 gives the whole variable domain DTGVSQNPRHKITKRGQNVTFRCDPISEHNRLYWYRQTLGQGPEFLTYFQNEAQLEKSRLLSDRFSAERPKGSFSTLEIQRTEQGDSAMYLCASSFTPYRSYNEQFFGPGTRLTVL.

This chain connects TRBV5-1 to TRBJ1-6, with D possibly TRBD1 on 6 matching bases. This CDR3 is 16 amino acids long. Trimming cost V 4 bases and J 7 bases, with 18 bases left between them. Germline V gene lookup returns CDR1 SGHRS and CDR2 YFSETQ. The CDR3 DNA follows: TGCGCCAGCAGCCTGAATATTGGGGGGCCCAATTCACCCCTCCACTTT. Its protein product is CASSLNIGGPNSPLHF.

This chain links TRBV25-1 with TRBJ2-1, with D unclear. CDR3 length equals 13 residues. V lost 8 bases, J lost 3 bases, and 11 bases lay in between. Germline lookup yields CDR1 MGHDK and CDR2 SYGVNS. The DNA of the CDR3 is TGTGCCAGCTGGGTCGGCGTCTACAATGAGCAGTTCTTC. Translating gives CASWVGVYNEQFF.

This rearrangement joins TRBV30 to TRBJ1-3, with unresolved D. The V end lost 1 base, the J end lost 0 bases, and 10 bases lay between the germline ends. Germline CDR1 is GTSNPN and CDR2 is SVGIG (reference sequence). CDR3 length equals 15 residues. CDR3 protein: CAWSEFRSSGNTIYF. The CDR3 DNA follows: TGTGCCTGGAGTGAATTCAGATCCTCTGGAAACACCATATATTTT.

CDR3 loop: CASTMSGSYNEQFF. CDR3 DNA sequence: TGTGCCAGCACGATGAGCGGTTCATACAATGAGCAGTTCTTC. The V and J genes are TRBV2 and TRBJ2-1; D is possibly TRBD2 (5 bases). V lost 7 bases, J lost 4 bases, and 14 bases lay in between. Germline V gene lookup returns CDR1 SNHLY and CDR2 FYNNEI. The CDR3 is 14 residues long.

The rearrangement links TRBV6-5 to TRBJ1-1; TRBD1 aligns across 7 bases. The junction had 8 bases not matched to a gene; V was cut back by 6 bases and J by 1 base. The CDR3 extends over 15 amino acids. The germline V gene encodes CDR1 MNHEY and CDR2 SVGAGI. The CDR3 region is CASSQQGPKNTEAFF. CDR3 in DNA: TGTGCCAGCAGCCAACAGGGGCCCAAGAACACTGAAGCTTTCTTT.

The chain couples TRBV2 to TRBJ1-1; 11 nucleotides align to TRBD1. V was pared by 6 bases and J by 5 bases, with 8 bases of the junction left unmatched. Germline lookup yields CDR1 SNHLY and CDR2 FYNNEI. The CDR3 is 15 amino acids. CDR3 region: CASSRDRGSMTEAFF. The CDR3 region has the DNA TGTGCCAGCAGCCGGGACAGGGGGTCGATGACTGAAGCTTTCTTT.

The chain recombines TRBV27 with TRBJ1-2, with a weak D call TRBD1 (6 bases). Trimming took off 0 bases at V and 4 bases at J, with 9 bases between the two ends. The CDR3 loop spans 14 amino acids. Germline assignment: CDR1 MNHEY and CDR2 SMNVEV (reference sequence). The CDR3 loop reads CASSLSNRAYGYTF. CDR3 sequence (DNA): TGTGCCAGCAGTTTATCGAACAGGGCCTATGGCTACACCTTC.

This clone was picked up a small number of times. The rearrangement joins TRBV18 to TRBJ1-4; 7 bases fit TRBD1. The CDR3 consists of 14 residues. Looked up from germline, CDR1 is KGHSH and CDR2 is LQKENI. Trimming at V came to 4 bases and at J to 4 bases, leaving 3 bases not matched to a gene. The CDR3 DNA reads as TGTGCCAGCTCACGGGGACAGAGTAATGAAAAACTGTTTTTT. It is translated as CASSRGQSNEKLFF. Full variable domain (rest looked up from reference TRBV18 and TRBJ1-4): NAGVMQNPRHLVRRRGQEARLRCSPMKGHSHVYWYRQLPEEGLKFMVYLQKENIIDESGMPKERFSAEFPKEGPSILRIQQVVRGDSAAYFCASSRGQSNEKLFFGSGTQLSVL.

A word on this clone: At one end, the junction sequence differs from germline, possibly due to a read error. The same CDR3 also results from other DNA sequences found in this sample. CDR3: CASSETPGLADNEQFF. The CDR3 coding sequence is TGTGCCAGCAGCGAAACCCCCGGACTAGCGGACAACGAGCAGTTCTTC. The chain uses TRBV5-4 and TRBJ2-1; 10 bases are shared with TRBD2. The germline gives CDR1 SGHNT, CDR2 YYREEE (reference sequence). This CDR3 comprises 16 residues.

V is TRBV5-6 and J is TRBJ2-7; D possibly corresponds to TRBD1 (6 bases). CDR1 is SGHDT and CDR2 is YYEEEE in the germline V gene. The CDR3 sequence is 13 residues long. The V gene lost 6 bases and the J gene lost 3 bases, with 13 bases spanning the gap. This chain's CDR3 is CASTQGGLYEQYF. CDR3 in DNA: TGTGCCAGCACCCAAGGGGGTCTCTACGAGCAGTACTTC.

The genes are TRBV19 and TRBJ2-5, with a tentative D call TRBD2 (6 bases). CDR1 is LNHDA, CDR2 SQIVND, per germline (reference sequence). V shed 1 base and J shed 0 bases, with 9 bases lying between them. The CDR3 is 15 residues long. CDR3 nucleotide sequence: TGTGCCAGTAGTATAGGCGGGGCGTACCAAGAGACCCAGTACTTC. As protein: CASSIGGAYQETQYF. Using reference TRBV19 and TRBJ2-5 for the parts outside the CDR3, the full variable domain is DGGITQSPKYLFRKEGQNVTLSCEQNLNHDAMYWYRQDPGQGLRLIYYSQIVNDFQKGDIAEGYSVSREKKESFPLTVTSAQKNPTAFYLCASSIGGAYQETQYFGPGTRLLVL.

V usage is TRBV27 and J usage is TRBJ2-7, with D perhaps being TRBD1 or TRBD2 (5 bases each). This CDR3 is built from 13 residues. Trimming shortened V by 11 bases and J by 7 bases, and 21 bases separated the two germline ends. The germline gives CDR1 MNHEY, CDR2 SMNVEV (reference sequence). Here the CDR3 reads CACRGYTSKEQYF. The CDR3 DNA follows: TGTGCCTGCCGGGGCTATACAAGCAAGGAGCAGTACTTC.

This chain uses TRBV18 with TRBJ2-5; D is unclear. The CDR3 spans 11 residues. Germline CDR1 reads KGHSH; CDR2 reads LQKENI. Trimming took off 2 bases at V and 6 bases at J, with 4 bases between the two ends. CDR3 coding DNA: TGTGCCAGCTCACCATCACAGACCCAGTACTTC. Protein: CASSPSQTQYF.

Points on this clone: The CDR3 ends on some other residue instead of the conserved phenylalanine or tryptophan, so this is likely a read error. The DNA is omitted, as the CDR3 cannot be located on it reliably, and the CDR3 follows TCRdb's listing. The rearrangement uses TRBV4-3 and TRBJ1-2. The CDR3 has 9 residues if both end residues are counted. CDR1 and CDR2 (germline): LGHNA, YSLEER. The chain's CDR3 is CASSQEDRG.

The chain uses TRBV13 and TRBJ2-7; possible D gene TRBD2, 7 bases. Looked up from germline, CDR1 is PRHDT and CDR2 is FYEKMQ (reference sequence). This CDR3 spans 14 amino acids. Trimming shortened V by 7 bases and J by 3 bases, and 16 bases separated the two germline ends. CDR3 residues: CASTRGGVSYEQYF. CDR3 in DNA: TGTGCCAGCACCCGAGGGGGGGTGAGCTACGAGCAGTACTTC.

This clone was seen only once. The genes are TRBV5-1 and TRBJ2-7; D is uncertain. Germline values: CDR1 SGHRS, CDR2 YFSETQ. The germline V and J ends were trimmed by 3 bases and 3 bases, with 13 bases remaining between them. This CDR3 contains 14 residues. CDR3 sequence: CASSWEENSYEQYF. The CDR3, as DNA: TGCGCCAGCAGCTGGGAAGAGAACAGCTACGAGCAGTACTTC.

The CDR3 here is CASSEFTVSGENFGRQYF. The CDR3 DNA follows: TGCGCCAGCAGTGAGTTTACGGTGTCAGGGGAAAATTTTGGTCGGCAGTACTTC. This rearrangement joins TRBV10-2 to TRBJ2-7, with D possibly matching TRBD1 (6 bases). Deletions cut 1 base from V and 9 bases from J, with 28 bases between. CDR3 length: 18 residues. CDR1 and CDR2 (germline): WSHSY, SAAADI.

This clone appeared a single time. This chain links TRBV7-6 with TRBJ1-1; D gene unclear. V dropped 5 bases and J dropped 4 bases, with 11 bases sitting between them. Germline V gene data show CDR1 as SGHVS and CDR2 as FNYEAQ. The CDR3 covers 13 residues. The CDR3 loop reads CASSTRPLTEAFF. The CDR3 coding sequence is TGTGCCAGCAGCACTCGGCCCCTCACTGAAGCTTTCTTT.

The V call is TRBV5-6, the J call TRBJ2-5; D not certain. The CDR3 spans 15 residues. V was clipped by 3 bases and J by 7 bases, with 19 bases between them. Germline values: CDR1 SGHDT, CDR2 YYEEEE. CDR3 DNA: TGTGCCAGCAGCTCCGTATGGGTGTCGGATGGGACCCAGTACTTC. Protein: CASSSVWVSDGTQYF.

This clone appeared a single time. The chain recombines TRBV5-1 with TRBJ2-7; 9 bases line up with TRBD1. V shed 4 bases, J shed 1 base, and the junction held 3 bases outside the gene matches. The CDR3 extends over 14 amino acids. CDR1 and CDR2 from the germline V gene are SGHRS and YFSETQ. In DNA, the CDR3 is TGCGCCAGCAGCCTGGGACAGGGTTCCTACGAGCAGTACTTC. Its protein is CASSLGQGSYEQYF. The entire variable domain, with the rest obtained from reference TRBV5-1 and TRBJ2-7, is as follows: KAGVTQTPRYLIKTRGQQVTLSCSPISGHRSVSWYQQTPGQGLQFLFEYFSETQRNKGNFPGRFSGRQFSNSRSEMNVSTLELGDSALYLCASSLGQGSYEQYFGPGTRLTVT.

The rearrangement uses TRBV27 and TRBJ2-1; D might be TRBD1 (6 bases). This CDR3 spans 18 amino acids. Trimming took off 2 bases at V and 4 bases at J, with 21 bases between the two ends. CDR1 MNHEY and CDR2 SMNVEV come from the germline V gene (reference sequence). The CDR3 spells CASSLKWFEQGEYNEQFF. CDR3 sequence (DNA): TGTGCCAGCAGTTTAAAATGGTTCGAACAGGGAGAATACAATGAGCAGTTCTTC.

This clone has only a few counts. The V gene is TRBV7-2, the J gene TRBJ1-2, with 8 bases identical to TRBD1. The CDR3 consists of 14 residues. Germline CDR1 reads SGHTA; CDR2 reads FQGNSA. J lost 4 bases, V lost 0 bases, and 1 base had no gene match. The CDR3 sequence is CASSLAGQGYGYTF. The CDR3 DNA is TGTGCCAGCAGCTTAGCAGGACAGGGCTATGGCTACACCTTC.

The genes are TRBV5-6 and TRBJ1-6; a weak D match, TRBD1 (5 bases). Germline V gene lookup returns CDR1 SGHDT and CDR2 YYEEEE. The CDR3 totals 14 residues. Trimming removed 2 bases at V and 9 bases at J, with 12 bases between. This CDR3 is CASSLRTNFSPLHF. The CDR3 nucleotides are TGTGCCAGCAGCTTACGGACAAATTTTTCACCCCTCCACTTT.